This TCR beta chain was sequenced during a study of T cell repertoires in cytomegalovirus infection (dated by TCRdb to about 2019). Concerning the study at large: The peptide stimulations were aimed at well-studied HLA-B-restricted epitopes as well as recently identified HLA-C-restricted CMV epitopes, whose presentation resists viral immunomodulation. The HLA type of each donor mattered for the analysis, because public TCR beta signatures pointed to carriage of CMV infection along with the matching HLA type.

Remarks on this clonotype: It lacks a known antigen. Base qualities are not recorded, but no much larger clone differs from it by a single base.

TCRdb lists the instrument as Illumina HiSeq 1500. TCRdb's own reprocessing of the public reads used fastp at Q25 and MiXCR and kept productive beta chains. Duplicate CDR3 protein sequences are folded into a single record with the most common DNA and genes. This sample comprises just over 450,000 distinct CDR3 sequences, approximately 42% of them detected only once. The ten largest clonotypes hold about 39% of the sample. Sample treatment or condition, as interpreted from the label and publication: in vitro stimulation with specific CMV peptide epitopes to enrich CMV-specific T cells. The paper's findings and limits, for the study overall: Carriers of CMV infection plus the relevant HLA type were discriminated by the cumulative frequency of public TCR beta family members in the study cohort and in an independent approximately 360-donor cohort. In the ex vivo response, HLA-C-restricted CMV-specific TCR beta clonotypes were dominant, and in two of eight donors the single most frequent clonotype came from this HLA-C-restricted group.

The starting material was cultured PBMCs, obtained from culture after CMV antigen stimulation. The sequence came from a human donor in good health (CMV status not recorded). Some clones in this sample may be carry-over from other donors' samples.

The nucleotides read TGTGCCAGTAGTGTGGGACTAGCGGGTCCCTACAATGAGCAGTTCTTC. This is translated as CASSVGLAGPYNEQFF. Rearrangement joined TRBV19 to TRBJ2-1, with 12 middle bases fitting TRBD2. From V the trimming removes 5 bases and from J it removes 2 bases, while the gene matches leave 4 bases of the junction unaccounted for. There are 16 amino acids in the CDR3, from cysteine to phenylalanine inclusive. Of the read, only the CDR3 DNA is kept; its 48 bases are in frame from base 1. CDR1 and CDR2 are read off the germline V gene (reference sequence) as LNHDA and SQIVND.